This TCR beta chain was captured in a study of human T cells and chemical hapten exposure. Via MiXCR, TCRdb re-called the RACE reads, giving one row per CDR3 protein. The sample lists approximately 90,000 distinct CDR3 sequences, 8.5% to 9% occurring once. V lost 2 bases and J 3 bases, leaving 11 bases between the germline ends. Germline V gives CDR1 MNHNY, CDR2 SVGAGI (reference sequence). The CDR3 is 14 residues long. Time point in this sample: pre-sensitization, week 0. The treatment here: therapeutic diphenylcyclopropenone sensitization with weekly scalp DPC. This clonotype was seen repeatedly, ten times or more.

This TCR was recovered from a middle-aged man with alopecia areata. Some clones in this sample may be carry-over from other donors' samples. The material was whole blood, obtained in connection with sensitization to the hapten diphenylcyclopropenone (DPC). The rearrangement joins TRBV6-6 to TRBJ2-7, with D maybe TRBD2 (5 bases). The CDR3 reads CASSYEPGYYEQYF. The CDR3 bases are TGTGCCAGCAGTTACGAGCCGGGGTACTACGAGCAGTACTTC.